This passage covers 32 T cell receptor beta chains from one sample sequenced in a study of blood T cell repertoires in COVID-19 (dated by TCRdb to the early 2020s). Library construction relied on the immunoSEQ multiplex PCR assay. TCRdb's version of the immuneACCESS table is confined to in-frame rearrangements and falls short of the full clone set. An unresolved V gene accounts for under half of the shortfall where checked; the remainder is of unknown origin. The sample table shows 30,000 to 50,000 clones, and roughly 85% are seen once. Of the sample, about 4.2% is held by the ten largest clones. Sequences were obtained from peripheral blood. Receptors originate from a man aged 55 to 69 with acute or convalescent COVID-19.

The rearrangement uses TRBV5-6 and TRBJ1-1; 8 bases are shared with TRBD1. V shed 4 bases, J shed 1 base, and the junction held 3 bases outside the gene matches. The germline gives CDR1 SGHDT, CDR2 YYEEEE. CDR3 length: 14 residues. CDR3 DNA: TGTGCCAGCAGCGTACAGGGGGGGAACACTGAAGCTTTCTTT. Translated, it gives CASSVQGGNTEAFF.

This clone was seen just once. The rearrangement uses TRBV14 and TRBJ2-1, with TRBD2 matching 10 bases. The CDR3 is 16 residues long. Germline V gives CDR1 SGHDN, CDR2 FVKESK. With V trimmed by 2 bases and J by 6 bases, 7 bases remained unmatched. As DNA, the CDR3 is TGTGCCAGCAGCCAATATCTAGCGGGAGTCTCCAATGAGCAGTTCTTC. Translated, it gives CASSQYLAGVSNEQFF.

V gene TRBV10-3 combines with J gene TRBJ1-1, with D possibly matching TRBD1 (6 bases). The V gene lost 8 bases and the J gene lost 0 bases, with 10 bases spanning the gap. This CDR3 is built from 13 residues. Germline loops: CDR1 ENHRY, CDR2 SYGVKD. CDR3 DNA: TGTGCCATCGGGACACCGATGAACACTGAAGCTTTCTTT. Residues: CAIGTPMNTEAFF.

The chain employs TRBV6-5 and TRBJ2-7, with TRBD1 matching 10 bases. This CDR3 has 14 residues. The V and J ends lost 6 bases and 4 bases, in that order; junction bases with no gene match: 6. Germline V CDR1 and CDR2: MNHEY, SVGAGI. In DNA, the CDR3 is TGTGCCAGCAGAACCGGACAGGGGGGATACGAGCAGTACTTC. It codes for CASRTGQGGYEQYF.

The chain is built from TRBV9 and TRBJ1-6, with 9 bases lining up with TRBD1. The CDR3 runs 14 residues. Trimming removed 4 bases from V and 7 bases from J; junction bases left unmatched: 3. Per germline, CDR1 SGDLS and CDR2 YYNGEE. CDR3 sequence reads: CASSFGQGNSPLHF. Written as DNA, the CDR3 is TGTGCCAGCAGCTTCGGACAGGGGAATTCACCCCTCCACTTT.

This chain uses TRBV2 with TRBJ2-7; 10 bases are a match to TRBD2. The CDR3 spans 18 residues. Germline CDR1 and CDR2: SNHLY and FYNNEI. Trimming cost V 7 bases and J 4 bases; bases outside gene matches: 19. The CDR3 loop reads CASTQGGRSSGRKYEQYF. The CDR3 coding sequence is TGTGCCAGCACCCAAGGGGGGCGGTCTAGCGGGAGAAAGTACGAGCAGTACTTC.

The chain employs TRBV6-5 and TRBJ2-3; possibly TRBD2 for D (6 bases). This CDR3 is 14 amino acids long. CDR1 and CDR2 (germline): MNHEY, SVGAGI. V was clipped by 4 bases and J by 1 base, with 9 bases between them. The CDR3 DNA follows: TGTGCCAGCAGTTCCCCGGGGGGCACAGATACGCAGTATTTT. This codes for CASSSPGGTDTQYF.

The chain couples TRBV28 to TRBJ2-3; 9 bases are a match to TRBD2. The CDR3 loop spans 14 amino acids. Germline V lookup: CDR1 MDHEN, CDR2 SYDVKM. J gave up 6 bases and V 6 bases, and 7 bases lay outside the gene matches. CDR3 nucleotides: TGTGCCAGCAGCCTAGCGGGAAAGGCGGATACGCAGTATTTT. It translates to CASSLAGKADTQYF.

The gene calls are TRBV6-1 and TRBJ1-2, with D uncertain. CDR3 length: 15 amino acids. Germline V gives CDR1 MNHNS, CDR2 SASEGT. The V end lost 0 bases, the J end lost 0 bases, and 8 bases lay between the germline ends. This CDR3 reads CASSEARIANYGYTF. The CDR3 DNA reads TGTGCCAGCAGTGAAGCGAGGATCGCTAACTATGGCTACACCTTC.

The V gene is TRBV3-1 (or the pseudogene TRBV3-2), the J gene TRBJ2-3; 10 bases line up with TRBD2. Per the germline V gene, CDR1 is LGHDT and CDR2 is YNNKEL (reference sequence). This CDR3 has 17 amino acids. The trim removed 0 bases at V and 3 bases at J, leaving 6 bases unmatched. As DNA, the CDR3 is TGTGCCAGCAGCCAAGATGAAGCGGGGGGGCTGACAGATACGCAGTATTTT. Protein: CASSQDEAGGLTDTQYF.

The chain has TRBV19 and TRBJ2-1; TRBD2 matches at 9 bases. Germline loops: CDR1 LNHDA, CDR2 SQIVND (reference sequence). Trimming removed 3 bases from V and 3 bases from J; junction bases left unmatched: 6. There are 16 residues in the CDR3. CDR3 protein: CASSIRLAAVYNEQFF. In nucleotides, the CDR3 is TGTGCCAGTAGTATCCGACTAGCGGCTGTCTACAATGAGCAGTTCTTC.

The rearrangement joins TRBV27 to TRBJ1-6, with D possibly being TRBD1 (6 bases). The CDR3 spans 16 residues. Germline V CDR1 and CDR2: MNHEY, SMNVEV (reference sequence). Deletions cut 6 bases from V and 7 bases from J, with 19 bases between. The CDR3 sequence is CASSRGPGQTNSPLHF. CDR3 DNA: TGTGCCAGCAGCCGAGGCCCGGGACAAACAAATTCACCCCTCCACTTT.

J is TRBJ1-2 and V is TRBV5-6; D call uncertain. This CDR3 is built from 11 residues. Germline values: CDR1 SGHDT, CDR2 YYEEEE. V was shortened by 4 bases and J by 7 bases, with 8 bases between the two germline ends. The CDR3 reads CASSTEVGYTF. In DNA form, the CDR3 reads TGTGCCAGCAGCACGGAGGTTGGCTACACCTTC.

CDR3 loop: CASSQEGRGNQPQHF. CDR3 DNA sequence: TGCGCCAGCAGCCAAGAAGGCAGGGGCAATCAGCCCCAGCATTTT. The gene calls are TRBV4-1 and TRBJ1-5; possible D gene TRBD1, 5 bases. Germline values: CDR1 MGHRA, CDR2 YSYEKL. The CDR3 has 15 residues. The V and J ends lost 0 bases and 2 bases respectively, with 8 bases between them.

V is TRBV6-5 and J is TRBJ1-1; D is unresolved. Trimming removed 4 bases from V and 1 base from J, with 7 bases in between. CDR1 and CDR2 (germline): MNHEY, SVGAGI. The CDR3 is 13 residues long. CDR3 amino acids: CASSSPGNTEAFF. As DNA, the CDR3 is TGTGCCAGCAGTTCACCGGGGAACACTGAAGCTTTCTTT.

The chain employs TRBV6-2 or TRBV6-3 and TRBJ2-2; no firm D call. Germline-derived CDR1 and CDR2 are MNHEY and SVGEGT. CDR3 size: 14 residues. V gave up 2 bases and J gave up 7 bases, with 11 bases separating them. The CDR3 region has the DNA TGTGCCAGCAGTTACCCGGGTCGAAGCGGGGAGCTGTTTTTT. Residues: CASSYPGRSGELFF.

This clone was seen just once. The chain joins TRBV10-3 to TRBJ2-7; D gene unclear. Germline V gene sequence: CDR1 ENHRY, CDR2 SYGVKD. V shed 8 bases and J shed 6 bases, with 17 bases lying between them. The CDR3 runs 13 residues. CDR3 DNA sequence: TGTGCCATCCGGTCCGGGTTAACCGTCGAGCAGTACTTC. It is translated as CAIRSGLTVEQYF.

This chain links TRBV30 with TRBJ2-2; a weak D match, TRBD1 (6 bases). Trimming took 7 bases from V and 1 from J, leaving 13 bases between them. The CDR3 loop spans 14 amino acids. Germline loops: CDR1 GTSNPN, CDR2 SVGIG (reference sequence). The CDR3 sequence: CAYGPTGNTGELFF. The CDR3 region has the DNA TGTGCCTACGGCCCGACAGGGAACACCGGGGAGCTGTTTTTT.

In this sample, this clone is medium-sized. This chain connects TRBV7-6 to TRBJ2-7; 8 nucleotides match TRBD2. This CDR3 has 15 amino acids. J lost 4 bases, V lost 1 base, and 6 bases had no gene match. From germline, CDR1 is SGHVS and CDR2 FNYEAQ. CDR3 sequence (DNA): TGTGCCAGCAGCTTAGGGGTAGCGGGATCGTACGAGCAGTACTTC. It translates to CASSLGVAGSYEQYF. Variable domain in full (rest from reference TRBV7-6 and TRBJ2-7): GAGVSQSPRYKVTKRGQDVALRCDPISGHVSLYWYRQALGQGPEFLTYFNYEAQQDKSGLPNDRFSAERPEGSISTLTIQRTEQRDSAMYRCASSLGVAGSYEQYFGPGTRLTVT.

This clone was seen a single time. The chain joins TRBV28 to TRBJ1-5; 10 bases fit TRBD1. Germline V gene data show CDR1 as MDHEN and CDR2 as SYDVKM. The J segment lost 10 bases and the V segment lost 6 bases, leaving 9 bases of the junction unmatched. The CDR3 has 14 residues. In nucleotides, the CDR3 is TGTGCCAGCAGACAATCGACAGGGGGCCTTCCCCAGCATTTT. This codes for CASRQSTGGLPQHF.

The V call is TRBV4-1, the J call TRBJ1-3; 7 bases map to TRBD1. Germline values: CDR1 MGHRA, CDR2 YSYEKL. Unmatched junction bases numbered 7, after V lost 1 base and J lost 1 base. The CDR3 consists of 17 residues. CDR3 nucleotides: TGCGCCAGCAGCCAAGTAGGGACAGCTGAATCTGGAAACACCATATATTTT. This translates into CASSQVGTAESGNTIYF.

V is TRBV5-6 and J is TRBJ2-3, with 11 positions matching TRBD2. V dropped 0 bases and J dropped 6; count of bases not matched to a gene: 9. Germline V gene sequence: CDR1 SGHDT, CDR2 YYEEEE. CDR3 size: 17 residues. The CDR3 DNA reads TGTGCCAGCAGCTTGGTGTCTAGCGGGGGGCCCGGGGATACGCAGTATTTT. Its translation is CASSLVSSGGPGDTQYF.

This clone was seen a handful of times. The rearrangement links TRBV5-4 to TRBJ1-2; 7 bases line up with TRBD1. CDR1 and CDR2 (germline): SGHNT, YYREEE (reference sequence). The trim removed 4 bases at V and 8 bases at J, leaving 11 bases unmatched. The CDR3 extends over 14 amino acids. The CDR3 loop reads CASSVGQPGAGYTF. CDR3 bases: TGTGCCAGCAGCGTGGGACAGCCCGGAGCGGGCTACACCTTC.

The genes are TRBV18 and TRBJ2-3; 16 bases are a match to TRBD2. This CDR3 region has 16 residues. Germline V gene data show CDR1 as KGHSH and CDR2 as LQKENI. After removal of 3 bases from V and 4 bases from J, the junction contained 1 base not matched to a gene. CDR3 residues: CASSPGTSGGADTQYF. CDR3 coding DNA: TGTGCCAGCTCACCCGGGACTAGCGGGGGGGCAGATACGCAGTATTTT.

The chain has TRBV18 and TRBJ2-5; D is possibly TRBD1 (7 bases). The CDR3 contains 15 residues. V was shortened by 0 bases and J by 5 bases, with 13 bases between the two germline ends. The germline V gene encodes CDR1 KGHSH and CDR2 LQKENI. CDR3 amino acids: CASSPPAGQLETQYF. CDR3 sequence (DNA): TGTGCCAGCTCACCACCGGCGGGACAGTTGGAGACCCAGTACTTC.

This chain connects TRBV7-2 to TRBJ2-5; 8 bases are a match to TRBD2. CDR3 length equals 15 residues. V was clipped by 5 bases and J by 4 bases; unmatched bases: 9. Per germline, CDR1 SGHTA and CDR2 FQGNSA. The CDR3 region is CASSVLIGGGETQYF. CDR3 DNA: TGTGCCAGCAGCGTCCTAATCGGGGGGGGAGAGACCCAGTACTTC.

This chain links TRBV6-5 with TRBJ1-2; D gene ambiguous. With 5 bases removed from V and 7 bases from J, the gap between germline ends came to 11 bases. Germline-derived CDR1 and CDR2 are MNHEY and SVGAGI. CDR3 length: 12 residues. The CDR3 spells CASSNLPGGYTF. CDR3 nucleotides: TGTGCCAGCAGTAACCTCCCCGGTGGCTACACCTTC.

This clone has more than one count but fewer than ten. The chain employs TRBV5-6 and TRBJ1-5, with TRBD1 matching 9 bases. V shed 3 bases and J 7 bases; nucleotides not matched to a gene: 8. CDR1 is SGHDT, CDR2 YYEEEE, per germline. The CDR3 length is 15 residues. DNA for the CDR3: TGTGCCAGCAGCTCACGGGGACAGGGAAACCAGCCCCAGCATTTT. Protein: CASSSRGQGNQPQHF.

This chain joins TRBV6-1 and TRBJ2-1, with TRBD2 matching over 13 bases. CDR3 length equals 19 residues. V was clipped by 7 bases and J by 5 bases; unmatched bases: 17. Germline lookup yields CDR1 MNHNS and CDR2 SASEGT. CDR3 loop: CASNDLGLAGRWKDNEQFF. In DNA, the CDR3 is TGTGCCAGCAATGACCTGGGACTAGCGGGAAGGTGGAAGGACAATGAGCAGTTCTTC.

This rearrangement joins TRBV7-3 to TRBJ2-7; 8 nucleotides line up with TRBD1. Germline V gene sequence: CDR1 SGHTA, CDR2 FQGTGA. With V trimmed by 0 bases and J by 7 bases, 14 bases remained unmatched. This CDR3 has 17 residues. The CDR3 protein is CASSLTPVRGREGEQYF. In nucleotides, the CDR3 is TGTGCCAGCAGCTTAACGCCCGTCAGGGGGCGCGAGGGAGAGCAGTACTTC. The complete variable domain, with remaining parts taken from reference TRBV7-3 and TRBJ2-7, reads GAGVSQTPSNKVTEKGKYVELRCDPISGHTALYWYRQSLGQGPEFLIYFQGTGAADDSGLPNDRFFAVRPEGSVSTLKIQRTERGDSAVYLCASSLTPVRGREGEQYFGPGTRLTVT.

CDR3 nucleotides: TGCGCCAGCAGCTTGAGCCCGACAGCTACCAACTACGAAGCTTTCTTT. Residues: CASSLSPTATNYEAFF. J is TRBJ1-1 and V is TRBV5-1, with a tentative D call TRBD1 (5 bases). Trimming pared 1 base from V and 8 bases from J, leaving 21 bases between. The CDR3 totals 16 residues. Germline values: CDR1 SGHRS, CDR2 YFSETQ.

The V gene is TRBV11-2, the J gene TRBJ2-7, with D tentatively TRBD1 (6 bases). Germline V CDR1 and CDR2: SGHAT, FQNNGV. Trimming removed 5 bases from V and 6 bases from J, with 8 bases in between. There are 11 residues in the CDR3. This chain's CDR3 is CASSGGGEQYF. CDR3 DNA sequence: TGTGCCAGCAGCGGGGGCGGCGAGCAGTACTTC.